This section outlines one TCR beta chain sequence together with its context. Antigen unknown. Germline loops: CDR1 SGHTA, CDR2 FQGTGA. V lost 2 bases and J 9 bases, leaving 11 bases between the germline ends. The CDR3 spans 13 residues. This sample was included in a study of cytomegalovirus exposure and HLA in healthy donors. The PCR was carried out with 60 Vbeta primers and 13 Jbeta primers. TCRdb's table, derived via immunoSEQ multiplex PCR, lists solely in-frame clones and lacks some. The sample consists of about 150,000 clones, over 70% of them appearing once. Study-wide points: There were reportedly fewer N-insertions in an Asian-associated ancestry cluster than the approximately 670-donor mean, in a later analysis. The authors reported that TCR beta sequences could predict HLA-A and HLA-B alleles. These predictions were accurate for most subjects in the first cohort.

The gene calls are TRBV7-3 and TRBJ1-3; D is possibly TRBD1 (5 bases). The sequenced sample was PBMCs. The TCR was taken from a man in his thirties or forties in good health and CMV-seronegative. CDR3 sequence (DNA): TGTGCCAGCAGCTTATCGACAAGGGGCACCATATATTTT. Translating gives CASSLSTRGTIYF.